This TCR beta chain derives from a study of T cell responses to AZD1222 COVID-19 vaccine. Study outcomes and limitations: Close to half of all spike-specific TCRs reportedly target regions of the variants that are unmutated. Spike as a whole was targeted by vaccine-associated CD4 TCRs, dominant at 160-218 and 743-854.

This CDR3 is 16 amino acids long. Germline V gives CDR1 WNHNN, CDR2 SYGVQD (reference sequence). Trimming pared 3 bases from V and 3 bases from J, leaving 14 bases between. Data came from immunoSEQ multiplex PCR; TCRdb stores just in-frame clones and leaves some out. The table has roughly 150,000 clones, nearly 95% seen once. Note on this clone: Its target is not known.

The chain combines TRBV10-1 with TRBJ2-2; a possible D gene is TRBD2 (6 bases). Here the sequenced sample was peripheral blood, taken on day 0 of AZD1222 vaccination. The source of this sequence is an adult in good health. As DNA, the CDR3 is TGCGCCAGCAGTGATAGCGGAAAGGGGTACACCGGGGAGCTGTTTTTT. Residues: CASSDSGKGYTGELFF.